The 10 T cell receptor beta chains reported below all come from one sample, sequenced in a study of tumor-infiltrating lymphocytes in oesophageal squamous cell carcinoma listed by TCRdb under 2016. Receptor libraries were prepared by PCR. The listed sequencing device is Illumina HiSeq 2000. TCRdb reworked the public reads: Q25 trimming with fastp, MiXCR clone assembly, productive beta chains retained. Duplicate CDR3 protein sequences are folded into a single record with the most common DNA and genes. The sample records about 11,000 distinct CDR3 sequences, 50% to 60% of which are singletons. The ten biggest clones cover approximately 25% of the sample. Sequenced: esophageal tumor tissue. The receptors stem from a male donor with esophageal squamous cell carcinoma.

The rearrangement uses TRBV7-2 and TRBJ2-1; D gene unclear. Trimming left V 1 base short and J 9 bases short, with 13 bases between. The CDR3 contains 14 residues. Germline-derived CDR1 and CDR2 are SGHTA and FQGNSA. CDR3 DNA sequence: TGTGCCAGCAGCTTAGATGGCAGGTTCGGTGAGCAGTTCTTC. Protein product: CASSLDGRFGEQFF. The variable domain in full, with the rest retrieved from reference TRBV7-2 and TRBJ2-1, is GAGVSQSPSNKVTEKGKDVELRCDPISGHTALYWYRQSLGQGLEFLIYFQGNSAPDKSGLPSDRFSAERTGGSVSTLTIQRTQQEDSAVYLCASSLDGRFGEQFFGPGTRLTVL.

This clonotype was seen more than once but under ten times. The chain has TRBV3-1 and TRBJ2-3; tentatively, D is TRBD2 (6 bases). Between the trimmed V and J ends, which lost 1 base and 0 bases, there was a span of 11 bases. Germline lookup yields CDR1 LGHDT and CDR2 YNNKEL (reference sequence). This CDR3 contains 16 residues. The CDR3 loop reads CASSQVGGASTDTQYF. CDR3 DNA: TGTGCCAGCAGCCAAGTCGGAGGGGCGAGCACAGATACGCAGTATTTT.

V and J are TRBV24-1 and TRBJ2-5; TRBD1 matches 8 bases. The J call may be incorrect, as the DNA end agrees better with TRBJ2-1. Germline V gene lookup returns CDR1 KGHDR and CDR2 SFDVKD. CDR3 size: 15 residues. In nucleotides, the CDR3 is TGTGCCACCAGTGATTACCCCACAGGGGGCAATGAGCAGTTCTTC. This codes for CATSDYPTGGNEQFF.

This clonotype is medium-sized (0.01 to 0.1%) in the sample. The chain employs TRBV11-3 and TRBJ2-7, with 9 bases lining up with TRBD2. Trimming cost V 1 base and J 6 bases; bases outside gene matches: 13. Germline V gene data show CDR1 as SGHNT and CDR2 as YENEEA. This CDR3 is 17 amino acids long. The CDR3 sequence: CASSLGEFGGRAREQYF. CDR3 in DNA: TGTGCCAGCAGCTTAGGGGAATTTGGCGGGAGGGCCCGCGAGCAGTACTTC. The full variable domain, in which reference TRBV11-3 and TRBJ2-7 provide the parts outside the CDR3, is EAGVVQSPRYKIIEKKQPVAFWCNPISGHNTLYWYLQNLGQGPELLIRYENEEAVDDSQLPKDRFSAERLKGVDSTLKIQPAELGDSAVYLCASSLGEFGGRAREQYFGPGTRLTVT.

The J gene is TRBJ2-4, the V gene TRBV7-2, with a weak D call TRBD1 (6 bases). In germline, CDR1 is SGHTA, CDR2 FQGNSA. The CDR3 runs to 14 residues. Trimming stripped 5 bases from V and 4 bases from J, with 12 bases between. CDR3 sequence (DNA): TGTGCCAGCAGCGTAGGCGGACAGAAAAACATTCAGTACTTC. Residues: CASSVGGQKNIQYF.

This clonotype was picked up many times. The rearrangement links TRBV19 to TRBJ2-1, with 8 bases aligning to TRBD2. Germline trimming cut 4 bases from V and 4 bases from J; bases unmatched to any gene: 6. CDR3 length: 15 amino acids. Germline V gene lookup returns CDR1 LNHDA and CDR2 SQIVND (reference sequence). CDR3 residues: CASSTGTRRYNEQFF. As DNA, the CDR3 is TGTGCCAGTAGTACCGGGACTAGACGGTACAATGAGCAGTTCTTC. The full variable domain, completed using reference TRBV19 and TRBJ2-1, is DGGITQSPKYLFRKEGQNVTLSCEQNLNHDAMYWYRQDPGQGLRLIYYSQIVNDFQKGDIAEGYSVSREKKESFPLTVTSAQKNPTAFYLCASSTGTRRYNEQFFGPGTRLTVL.

This chain links TRBV4-1 with TRBJ1-1; either TRBD1 or TRBD2 may supply D (6 bases each). The J call could be wrong; TRBJ2-3 is a better fit for the DNA end. Germline CDR1 is MGHRA and CDR2 is YSYEKL. The CDR3 spans 14 residues. CDR3 bases: TGCGCCAGCAGACCACAGTGGGGGGCGGATACGCAGTATTTT. Protein sequence: CASRPQWGADTQYF.

The CDR3 protein is CASSQESNYGYTF. The CDR3 region has the DNA TGCGCCAGCAGCCAAGAATCGAACTATGGCTACACCTTC. The rearrangement joins TRBV4-1 to TRBJ1-2; D is unresolved. The CDR3 length is 13 residues. V lost 0 bases to trimming and J lost 2 bases, with 4 bases between them. CDR1 is MGHRA, CDR2 YSYEKL, per germline.

V is TRBV12-3 or TRBV12-4 and J is TRBJ2-5; tentative D call: TRBD2 (6 bases). The germline V and J ends were trimmed by 7 bases and 1 base, with 16 bases remaining between them. The CDR3 is made up of 15 amino acids. This CDR3 reads CASTQGRTAQETQYF. The CDR3 bases are TGTGCCAGCACCCAAGGGAGGACGGCCCAAGAGACCCAGTACTTC.

The chain links TRBV7-8 to TRBJ2-3; the match to TRBD1 covers 7 bases. V trimming: 8 bases; J trimming: 3 bases; junction bases outside the gene matches: 5. Germline loops: CDR1 SGHVS, CDR2 FQNEAQ. The CDR3 has 13 residues. The CDR3 sequence is CASVTGFTDTQYF. CDR3 sequence (DNA): TGTGCCAGCGTGACAGGGTTTACAGATACGCAGTATTTT.